This T cell receptor beta chain originates from a study of blood T cell repertoires in COVID-19 (dated by TCRdb to 2018 to 2021). At the level of the whole study: Collaborator samples came from the United States, Italy and Spain and covered acute and convalescent phases of COVID-19. The material from the prospective study consisted of cDNA or gDNA derived from T cells, B-cell-depleted T cells, or PBMCs. Subjects who had been exposed to COVID-19, were actively infected with it, or had recovered from it provided the deeply sampled blood TCRbeta repertoires that made up the dataset. The repertoires were made available in a free public database intended to serve as a resource for research on the immune response to SARS-CoV-2. The samples were drawn from the first 160 participants of the ongoing ImmuneRACE study and from roughly 1,300 subjects provided by 6 global collaborators. The sample metadata nearly always contained a de-identified subject ID, COVID-19 status, age in years and sex. Where available, HLA class I and class II types were obtained from metadata supplied by the sample provider rather than from assay-based typing. The study at large found these results: The amount of clinical and demographic metadata varied by source and participant and was provided uncurated.

From the cysteine through the phenylalanine, the CDR3 covers 13 amino acids. Just CDR3 DNA is preserved here, 39 bases in frame from base 1. Trimming accounts for 4 bases at V and 7 bases at J, while the number of junction bases matched to no gene is 2. CDR1 and CDR2 are drawn from the germline V gene: SGHRS, YFSETQ. Each collaborating institution followed its own protocols to collect whole blood in K2EDTA tubes. Collaborator samples were shipped for TCRbeta analysis as frozen whole blood, isolated PBMCs, or DNA extracted from either sample type. To note about this clone: Its antigen is unknown. Per-nucleotide qualities are absent, and no much larger clonotype sits a single base away.

The immunoSEQ Assay, a bias-controlled multiplex PCR, was used to amplify TCRbeta CDR3 regions from genomic DNA. The paper's data handling went like this. Within the assay, amplification of reference gene primers was used to estimate how many nucleated cells each sample contained. To quantify the absolute abundance of each unique TCRbeta CDR3 rearrangement, sequence reads were collapsed and filtered. For each sample, productive Simpson clonality was calculated by taking the square root of Simpson's diversity index across productive rearrangements. Here the immuneACCESS table is served through TCRdb, limited to in-frame sequences with V and J called. Missing clones are a known gap in these copies; in checked studies unresolved V genes cover under half, and the rest lacks a known reason. That table furnishes V, J and clone size, whereas the DNA furnished D and trimming. The sample contains about 76,000 clones, approximately 78% of them found a single time. About 18% of the sample is held by the ten biggest clonotypes.

The sequencing input was peripheral blood. The clonotype was recovered from a woman aged 60 to 75 with acute or convalescent COVID-19. Recombination connected TRBV5-1 to TRBJ1-6; TRBD1 matches 7 bases in the middle. The CDR3 sequence is CASSEGQNSPLHF. The DNA sequence is given as TGCGCCAGCAGCGAGGGACAGAATTCACCCCTCCACTTT.